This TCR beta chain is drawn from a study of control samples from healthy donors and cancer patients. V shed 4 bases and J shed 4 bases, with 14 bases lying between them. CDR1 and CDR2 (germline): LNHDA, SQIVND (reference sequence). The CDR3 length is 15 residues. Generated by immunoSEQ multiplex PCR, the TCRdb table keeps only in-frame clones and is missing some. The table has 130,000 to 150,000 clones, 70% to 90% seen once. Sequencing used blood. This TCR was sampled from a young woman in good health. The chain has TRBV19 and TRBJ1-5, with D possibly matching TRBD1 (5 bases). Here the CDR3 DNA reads TGTGCCAGTAGTAACTTTGTCGAGGGGAATCAGCCCCAGCATTTT. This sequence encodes CASSNFVEGNQPQHF.